A selection of T cell receptor beta chains follows, all from one sample in a study of PD-1 blockade in mismatch repair-deficient tumors. The protocol was immunoSEQ multiplex PCR, while the TCRdb copy is restricted to in-frame clones and leaves out a portion. This repertoire shows approximately 25,000 clones, approximately 83% found once; its top ten account for 20%. The sequences come from peripheral blood, collected 12 weeks after starting pembrolizumab. The receptors originated from an adult with mismatch repair-deficient cancer. CDR3s include the opening cysteine and the closing phenylalanine or tryptophan. The D gene is left open where the match is weak. Expanded clones get a size class; other rows say once, few or many, or leave the size out.

>TRBD2|TRBV7-8|-|TRBJ2-3
TGTGCCAGCAGCTTACTAGCGGGAGCTAGCACAGATACGCAGTATTTT
CASSLLAGASTDTQYF
>-|TRBV5-1|-|TRBJ2-2
TGCGCCAGCCCGAGCCCGAACACCGGGGAGCTGTTTTTT
CASPSPNTGELFF
>-|TRBV4-2|-|TRBJ2-7
TGTGCCAGCAGCCAAGCAGTTGGGCGGGAGCAGTACTTC
CASSQAVGREQYF
>-|TRBV27|-|TRBJ2-7
TGTGCCAGCAGTCCCAGTACCGACGGCTACGAGCAGTACTTC
CASSPSTDGYEQYF
>-|TRBV4-3|-|TRBJ2-6
TGCGCCAGCAGCCAAGAGGGGGCGGGGGCTGGGGCCAACGTCCTGACTTTC
CASSQEGAGAGANVLTF
>-|TRBV5-1|-|TRBJ1-1
TGCGCCAGCAGCTTGGCCGGGACAAGCAAAGCTTTCTTT
CASSLAGTSKAFF
>-|TRBV27|-|TRBJ1-2
TGTGCCAGCAGTCCGCGAGAGGCCGCTGGCTACACCTTC
CASSPREAAGYTF
>-|TRBV4-2|-|TRBJ2-7
TGTGCCAGCAGCCACGAGCTGGGAGGTTCCTACGAGCAGTACTTC
CASSHELGGSYEQYF
>-|TRBV6-1|-|TRBJ1-2
TGTGCCAGCAGTGCAACCGCGACCGGGGGGGAGGTGGGTGGCTACACCTTC
CASSATATGGEVGGYTF
>TRBD1|TRBV18|-|TRBJ2-5
TGTGCCAGCTCACCCCAACAGGGGATGGAGACCCAGTACTTC
CASSPQQGMETQYF
>-|TRBV7-2|-|TRBJ2-7
TGTGCCAGCAGCTTAGTTTCCCGGATCTACGAGCAGTACTTC
CASSLVSRIYEQYF
>TRBD2|TRBV9|-|TRBJ2-2
TGTGCCAGCAGCGTTTCTAGCGGGAATCGGCTGTTTTTT
CASSVSSGNRLFF
>-|TRBV5-1|-|TRBJ1-1
TGCGCCAGCAGCCTCCGACGGAGGGACACTGAAGCTTTCTTT
CASSLRRRDTEAFF
>-|TRBV7-2|-|TRBJ1-2
TGTGCCAGCACCGAATACAGGGCGACGTCAGGTCAATATGGCTACACCTTC
CASTEYRATSGQYGYTF
>-|TRBV6-6|once|TRBJ2-2
TGTGCCAGCAGGAGGACGGAGAACACCGGGGAGCTGTTTTTT
CASRRTENTGELFF
>-|TRBV6-5|-|TRBJ2-1
TGTGCCAGCAGTTACTCGCCCGGGAGTTCCTACAATGAGCAGTTCTTC
CASSYSPGSSYNEQFF
>-|TRBV19|-|TRBJ1-5
TGTGCCAGTAGTATCGGCCAGGGGTTCAATCAGCCCCAGCATTTT
CASSIGQGFNQPQHF
>-|TRBV13|-|TRBJ1-3
TGTGCCAGCAGCTTAGAAGGGTCTGGAAACACCATATATTTT
CASSLEGSGNTIYF
>TRBD1|TRBV28|-|TRBJ2-1
TGTGCCAGCAGACCGCCCGGGGACAGCAATGAGCAGTTCTTC
CASRPPGDSNEQFF
>-|TRBV5-1|-|TRBJ2-3
TGCGCCAGCAGCTTTTACGGGGATACGCAGTATTTT
CASSFYGDTQYF
>TRBD2|TRBV19|-|TRBJ2-1
TGTGCCAGTAACCCAGGGACTAGCGTGAGATACAATGAGCAGTTCTTC
CASNPGTSVRYNEQFF
>-|TRBV6-1|-|TRBJ1-1
TGTGCCAGCAGCAGGACCCCCGAAGCTGAAGCTTTCTTT
CASSRTPEAEAFF
>-|TRBV19|-|TRBJ2-6
TGTGCCAGTAGTAGACTCTTCACAGGGACTGGGGCCAACGTCCTGACTTTC
CASSRLFTGTGANVLTF
>-|TRBV5-1|-|TRBJ2-4
TGCGCCAGCAGCTTCAAAAACATTCAGTACTTC
CASSFKNIQYF
>-|TRBV10-3|-|TRBJ1-5
TGTGCCATCAGTGTGGGGCAGGGCGATCAGCCCCAGCATTTT
CAISVGQGDQPQHF
>-|TRBV27|-|TRBJ2-3
TGTGCCAGCAGTTTGTCTAGCACAGATACGCAGTATTTT
CASSLSSTDTQYF
>-|TRBV9|-|TRBJ1-2
TGTGCCAGCAGCGTAGATACTAACTATGGCTACACCTTC
CASSVDTNYGYTF
>TRBD1|TRBV11-2|once|TRBJ1-2
TGTGCCAGCAGCTTAGGGGTCAGGGGGCGTCTTACGGGCTACACCTTC
CASSLGVRGRLTGYTF
>-|TRBV6-5|-|TRBJ1-2
TGTGCCAGCAGTCCTATGACAGCTAACTATGGCTACACCTTC
CASSPMTANYGYTF
>-|TRBV18|-|TRBJ1-5
TGTGCCAGCTCAGACCGGGCGGGGAATCAGCCCCAGCATTTT
CASSDRAGNQPQHF
>TRBD1|TRBV11-3|-|TRBJ2-2
TGTGCCAGCAAAAGGACAGGGAACACCGGGGAGCTGTTTTTT
CASKRTGNTGELFF
>-|TRBV11-2|-|TRBJ2-1
TGTGCCAGCAGCTTGAGGGGGAGGGAGTACAATGAGCAGTTCTTC
CASSLRGREYNEQFF
>TRBD1|TRBV6-1|-|TRBJ2-7
TGTGCCAGCAGCGTCTCCGGGACAGGGTTCAACGAGCAGTACTTC
CASSVSGTGFNEQYF
>TRBD2|TRBV27|-|TRBJ2-7
TGTGCCAGCAACTCGGTTGGTGGGAGGGCTGACGAGCAGTACTTC
CASNSVGGRADEQYF
>TRBD1|TRBV5-1|-|TRBJ1-1
TGCGCCAGCGGGGACAGGGAAGGTCAAGCTTTCTTT
CASGDREGQAFF
>-|TRBV29-1|once|TRBJ2-3
TGCAGCGTTTTCGGCACAGATACGCAGTATTTT
CSVFGTDTQYF
>-|TRBV6-1|-|TRBJ1-1
TGTGCCAGCAGTGAAGGGCAGGCCTATGAAGCTTTCTTT
CASSEGQAYEAFF
>-|TRBV6-6|-|TRBJ2-7
TGTGCCAGCAGTTCGGGGGTCTCCTACGAGCAGTACTTC
CASSSGVSYEQYF
>-|TRBV6-5|-|TRBJ1-1
TGTGCCAGCAGTTACTCTATCCGACAGGCTCCTGAAGCTTTCTTT
CASSYSIRQAPEAFF
>-|TRBV27|once|TRBJ2-1
TGTGCCAGCAGTCCCCACGCCAGCGGGCGATCCAATGAGCAGTTCTTC
CASSPHASGRSNEQFF
>-|TRBV5-8|-|TRBJ2-1
TGTGCCAGCAGCTTGGTACTAGTCAATGAGCAGTTCTTC
CASSLVLVNEQFF
>-|TRBV4-3|once|TRBJ2-7
TGCGCCAGCAGCCAAGGGAGTCAACGGTCCTACGAGCAGTACTTC
CASSQGSQRSYEQYF
>-|TRBV28|-|TRBJ2-2
TGTGCCAGCAGTCTCACCAACGCAGGGACCGGGGAGCTGTTTTTT
CASSLTNAGTGELFF
>-|TRBV5-4|-|TRBJ2-7
TGTGCCAGCAGCTTAACCGGGGGCGACGGCGAGCAGTACTTC
CASSLTGGDGEQYF
>TRBD1|TRBV13|-|TRBJ2-7
TGTGCCAGCAGCCGGGACAGGGGCTACGAGCAGTACTTC
CASSRDRGYEQYF
>-|TRBV7-2|medium-sized|TRBJ1-4
TGTGCCAGCAGCTTAGGGGGACATTTTAATGAAAAACTGTTTTTT
CASSLGGHFNEKLFF
>-|TRBV7-5|-|TRBJ2-1
TGTGTCAGAAGCTTAGTGGGGCTAGCGCGTTACAATGAGCAGTTCTTC
CVRSLVGLARYNEQFF
>TRBD1|TRBV7-6|-|TRBJ2-1
TGTGCCAGCAGCACCGACAGGGCTAAAAATGAGCAGTTCTTC
CASSTDRAKNEQFF
>-|TRBV27|once|TRBJ2-7
TGTGCCAGCAGTCAAATCAATCAATTCGACGTGTCGTACTTC
CASSQINQFDVSYF
>-|TRBV4-2|-|TRBJ2-1
TGTGCCAGCAGCCAACCCCCCGGTAGTAGCGGCTCCTACAATGAGCAGTTCTTC
CASSQPPGSSGSYNEQFF
>TRBD1|TRBV18|-|TRBJ1-1
TGTGCCAGCAAGGGACAGGGGCCCACTGAAGCTTTCTTT
CASKGQGPTEAFF
>TRBD2|TRBV29-1|-|TRBJ2-3
TGCAGCGTTGAGTCGGGGGGACTAGCGGGAGGTGGAGGAGATACGCAGTATTTT
CSVESGGLAGGGGDTQYF
>TRBD2|TRBV2|-|TRBJ2-7
TGTGCCAGCAGGACCGAGAGTAGGCTAGCGGATTTACTAAGCTCCTACGAGCAGTACTTC
CASRTESRLADLLSSYEQYF
>-|TRBV9|-|TRBJ1-3
TGTGCCAGCAGCGTACAGGACTCTGGAAACACCATATATTTT
CASSVQDSGNTIYF
>TRBD2|TRBV7-2|-|TRBJ2-7
TGTGCCAGCAGCTTCCGGGCTAGCGGGACCAGCTCCTACGAGCAGTACTTC
CASSFRASGTSSYEQYF
>-|TRBV6-6|-|TRBJ2-7
TGTGCCAGCAGTTCCGCAGGGGCGAAAAAATACGAGCAGTACTTC
CASSSAGAKKYEQYF
>TRBD2|TRBV4-1|-|TRBJ2-2
TGCGCCAGCAGCCAAGGGCGGACTAGCGTGGCCGGGGAGCTGTTTTTT
CASSQGRTSVAGELFF
>TRBD1|TRBV5-1|few|TRBJ2-5
TGCGCCAGCAGCTCCGGGACAGGGGGTGGGAGAGAGACCCAGTACTTC
CASSSGTGGGRETQYF
>TRBD2|TRBV7-2|-|TRBJ2-1
TGTGCCAGCAGGCGCCCCGGGACTACCTACAATGAGCAGTTCTTC
CASRRPGTTYNEQFF
>TRBD2|TRBV6-5|-|TRBJ2-3
TGTGCCAGCAGTTACTCGACTAGCGGGAGCACAGATACGCAGTATTTT
CASSYSTSGSTDTQYF